This TCR beta chain was retrieved from a study of CXCR3-negative and CXCR3-positive naive CD8 T cells. Study-level results: Similar TRBV-TRBJ gene usage was seen in naive CXCR3-negative and CXCR3-positive cells, but not in memory cells.

Libraries of TRB cDNA were made by 5' RACE and carried UMIs. TCRdb re-called the 5' RACE reads, yielding one record per CDR3 amino acid sequence without DNA. The listing contains roughly 71,000 distinct CDR3 sequences. Regarding this clonotype: The antigen remains unidentified.

This CDR3 has 17 amino acids. CDR1 and CDR2 from the germline V gene are MDHEN and SYDVKM. The source material was naive CXCR3- CD8+ T cells from blood. Indicated subset: CD45RO-CCR7+CD27+CD95- naive CD8+ T cells lacking CXCR3 (TNR3-). The sequence was obtained from a human donor in good health. Some clones in this sample may be carry-over from other donors' samples. The chain is built from TRBV28 and TRBJ2-1; TCRdb selects TRBD1, and the lack of DNA leaves this call unchecked. This CDR3 reads CASSFHRAGTEINEQFF.